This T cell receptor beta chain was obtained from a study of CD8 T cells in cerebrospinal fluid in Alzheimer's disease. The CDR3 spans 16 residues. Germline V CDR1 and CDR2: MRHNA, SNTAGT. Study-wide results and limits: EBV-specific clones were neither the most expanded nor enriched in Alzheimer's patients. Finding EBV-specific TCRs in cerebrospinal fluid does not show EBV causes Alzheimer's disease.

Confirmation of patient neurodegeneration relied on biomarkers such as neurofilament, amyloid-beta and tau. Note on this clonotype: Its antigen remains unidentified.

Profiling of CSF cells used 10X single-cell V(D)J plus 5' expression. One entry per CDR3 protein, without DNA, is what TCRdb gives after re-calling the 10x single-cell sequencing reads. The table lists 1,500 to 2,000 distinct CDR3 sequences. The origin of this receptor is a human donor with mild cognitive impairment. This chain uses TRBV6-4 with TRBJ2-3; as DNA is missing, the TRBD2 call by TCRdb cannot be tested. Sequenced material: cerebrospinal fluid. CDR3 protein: CASSDEASGATDTQYF.